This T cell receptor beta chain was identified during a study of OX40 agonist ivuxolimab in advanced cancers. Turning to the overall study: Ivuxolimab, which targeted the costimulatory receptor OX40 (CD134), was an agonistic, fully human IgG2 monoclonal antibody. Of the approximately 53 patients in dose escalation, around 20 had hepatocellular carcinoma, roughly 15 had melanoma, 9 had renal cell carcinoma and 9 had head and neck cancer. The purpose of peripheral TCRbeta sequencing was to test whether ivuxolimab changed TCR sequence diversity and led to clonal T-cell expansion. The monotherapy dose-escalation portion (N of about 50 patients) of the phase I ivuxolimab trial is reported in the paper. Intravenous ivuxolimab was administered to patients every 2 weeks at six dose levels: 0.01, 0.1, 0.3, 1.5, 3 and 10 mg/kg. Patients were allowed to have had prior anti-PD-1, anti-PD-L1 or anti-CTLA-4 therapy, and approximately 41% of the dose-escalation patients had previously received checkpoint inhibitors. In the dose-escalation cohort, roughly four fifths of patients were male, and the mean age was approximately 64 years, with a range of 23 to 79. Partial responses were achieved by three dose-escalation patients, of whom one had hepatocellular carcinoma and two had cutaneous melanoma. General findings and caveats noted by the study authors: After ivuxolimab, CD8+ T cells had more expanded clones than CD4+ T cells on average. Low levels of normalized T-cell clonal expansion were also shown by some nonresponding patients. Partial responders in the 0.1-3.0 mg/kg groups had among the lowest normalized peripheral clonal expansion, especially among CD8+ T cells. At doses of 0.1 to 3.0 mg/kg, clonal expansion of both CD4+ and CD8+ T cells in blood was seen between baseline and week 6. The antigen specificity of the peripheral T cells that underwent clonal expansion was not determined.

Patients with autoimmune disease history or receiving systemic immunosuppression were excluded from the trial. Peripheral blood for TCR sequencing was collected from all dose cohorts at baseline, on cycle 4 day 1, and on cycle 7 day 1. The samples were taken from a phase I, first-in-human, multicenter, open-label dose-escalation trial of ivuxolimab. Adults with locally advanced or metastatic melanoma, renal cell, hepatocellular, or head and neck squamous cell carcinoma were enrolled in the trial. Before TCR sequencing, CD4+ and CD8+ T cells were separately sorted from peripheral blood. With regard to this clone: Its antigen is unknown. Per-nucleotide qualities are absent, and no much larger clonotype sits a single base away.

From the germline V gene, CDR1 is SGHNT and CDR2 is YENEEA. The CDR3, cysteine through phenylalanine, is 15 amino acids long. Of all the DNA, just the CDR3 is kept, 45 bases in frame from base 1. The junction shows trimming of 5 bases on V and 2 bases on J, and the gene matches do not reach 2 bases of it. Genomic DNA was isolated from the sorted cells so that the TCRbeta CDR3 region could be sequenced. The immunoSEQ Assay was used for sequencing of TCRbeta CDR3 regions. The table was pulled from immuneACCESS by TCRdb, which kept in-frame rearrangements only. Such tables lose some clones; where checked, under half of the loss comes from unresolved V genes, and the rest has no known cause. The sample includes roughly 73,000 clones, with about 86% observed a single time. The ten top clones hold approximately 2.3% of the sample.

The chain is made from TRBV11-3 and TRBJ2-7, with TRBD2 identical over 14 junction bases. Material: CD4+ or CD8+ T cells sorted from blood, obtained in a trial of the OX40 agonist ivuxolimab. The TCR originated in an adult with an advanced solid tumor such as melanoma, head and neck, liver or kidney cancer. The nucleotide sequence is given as TGTGCCAGCAGCCCGACTAGCGGGAGGGCCTACGAGCAGTACTTC. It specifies CASSPTSGRAYEQYF.